This T cell receptor (beta chain) was obtained from a study of OX40 agonist ivuxolimab in advanced cancers. Study at large: Given to patients was ivuxolimab, an agonistic anti-OX40 (CD134) antibody. Mean age about 60 years, range about 20 to 79; about 85% male.

The CDR3 sequence is 15 residues long. After removal of 3 bases from V and 5 bases from J, the junction contained 5 bases not matched to a gene. The germline CDR1 and CDR2 sequences are MDHEN and SYDVKM. Data came from immunoSEQ multiplex PCR; TCRdb stores just in-frame clones and leaves some out. The data show 60,000 to 85,000 clones, around 89% seen once. The origin of this receptor is an adult with an advanced solid tumor such as melanoma, head and neck, liver or kidney cancer. The chain has TRBV28 and TRBJ2-1; 9 bases match TRBD2. Here the sequenced sample was CD4+ or CD8+ T cells sorted from blood, taken in a trial of the OX40 agonist ivuxolimab. The CDR3 here is CASSFRLAANNEQFF. In DNA form, the CDR3 reads TGTGCCAGCAGTTTTCGACTAGCGGCAAACAATGAGCAGTTCTTC.